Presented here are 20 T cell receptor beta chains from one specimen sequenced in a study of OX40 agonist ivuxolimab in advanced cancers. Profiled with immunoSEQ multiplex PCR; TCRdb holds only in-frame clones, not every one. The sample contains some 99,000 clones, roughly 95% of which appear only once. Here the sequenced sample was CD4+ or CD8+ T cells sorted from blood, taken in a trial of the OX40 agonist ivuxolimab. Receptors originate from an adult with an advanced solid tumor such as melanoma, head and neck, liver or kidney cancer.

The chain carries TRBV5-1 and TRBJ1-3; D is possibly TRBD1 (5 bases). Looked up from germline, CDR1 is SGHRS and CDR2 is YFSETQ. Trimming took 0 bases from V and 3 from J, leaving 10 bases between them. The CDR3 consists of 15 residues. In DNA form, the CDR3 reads TGCGCCAGCAGCTTGGGACAGATCCGTGGAAACACCATATATTTT. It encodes CASSLGQIRGNTIYF. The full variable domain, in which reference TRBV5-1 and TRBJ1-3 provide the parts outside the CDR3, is KAGVTQTPRYLIKTRGQQVTLSCSPISGHRSVSWYQQTPGQGLQFLFEYFSETQRNKGNFPGRFSGRQFSNSRSEMNVSTLELGDSALYLCASSLGQIRGNTIYFGEGSWLTVV.

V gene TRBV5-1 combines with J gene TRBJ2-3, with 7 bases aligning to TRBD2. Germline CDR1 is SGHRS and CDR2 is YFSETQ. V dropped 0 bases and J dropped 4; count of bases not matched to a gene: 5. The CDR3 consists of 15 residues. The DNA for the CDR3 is TGCGCCAGCAGCTTGGGGCTAGCGGACCCAGATACGCAGTATTTT. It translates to CASSLGLADPDTQYF. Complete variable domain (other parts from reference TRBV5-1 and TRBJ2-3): KAGVTQTPRYLIKTRGQQVTLSCSPISGHRSVSWYQQTPGQGLQFLFEYFSETQRNKGNFPGRFSGRQFSNSRSEMNVSTLELGDSALYLCASSLGLADPDTQYFGPGTRLTVL.

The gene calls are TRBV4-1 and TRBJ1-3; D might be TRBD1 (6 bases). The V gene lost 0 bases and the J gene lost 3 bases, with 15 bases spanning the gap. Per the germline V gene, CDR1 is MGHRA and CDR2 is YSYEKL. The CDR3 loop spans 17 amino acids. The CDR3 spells CASSQEGKTGHGNTIYF. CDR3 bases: TGCGCCAGCAGCCAAGAGGGGAAGACAGGCCATGGAAACACCATATATTTT.

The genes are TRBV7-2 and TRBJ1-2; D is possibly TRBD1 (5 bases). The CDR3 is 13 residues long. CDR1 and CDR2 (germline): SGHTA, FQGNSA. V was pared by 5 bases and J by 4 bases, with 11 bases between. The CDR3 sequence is CASSATGFYGYTF. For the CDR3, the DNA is TGTGCCAGCAGCGCTACAGGATTCTATGGCTACACCTTC.

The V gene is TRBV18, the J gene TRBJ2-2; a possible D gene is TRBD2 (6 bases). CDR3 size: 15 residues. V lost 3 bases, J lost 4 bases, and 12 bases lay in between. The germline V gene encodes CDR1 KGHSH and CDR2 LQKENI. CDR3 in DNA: TGTGCCAGCTCACCCCTGGAGGGGACCACCGGGGAGCTGTTTTTT. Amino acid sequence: CASSPLEGTTGELFF.

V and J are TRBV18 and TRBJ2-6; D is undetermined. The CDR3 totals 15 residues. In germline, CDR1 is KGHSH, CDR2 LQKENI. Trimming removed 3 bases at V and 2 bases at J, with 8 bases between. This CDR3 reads CASSPQAAGANVLTF. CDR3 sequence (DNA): TGTGCCAGCTCACCTCAGGCGGCTGGGGCCAACGTCCTGACTTTC.

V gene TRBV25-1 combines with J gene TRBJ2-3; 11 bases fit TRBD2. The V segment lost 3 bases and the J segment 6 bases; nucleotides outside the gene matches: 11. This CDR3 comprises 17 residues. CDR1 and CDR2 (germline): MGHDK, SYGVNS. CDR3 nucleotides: TGTGCCAGCAGTGACCCTGCGGGGCTAGCGGGAGGTGATACGCAGTATTTT. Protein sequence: CASSDPAGLAGGDTQYF.

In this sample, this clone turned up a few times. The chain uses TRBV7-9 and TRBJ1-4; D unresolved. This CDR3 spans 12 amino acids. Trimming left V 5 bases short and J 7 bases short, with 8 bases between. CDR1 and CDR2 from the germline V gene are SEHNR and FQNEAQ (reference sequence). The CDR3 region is CASSPDTEKLFF. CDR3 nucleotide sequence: TGTGCCAGCAGCCCAGACACTGAAAAACTGTTTTTT.

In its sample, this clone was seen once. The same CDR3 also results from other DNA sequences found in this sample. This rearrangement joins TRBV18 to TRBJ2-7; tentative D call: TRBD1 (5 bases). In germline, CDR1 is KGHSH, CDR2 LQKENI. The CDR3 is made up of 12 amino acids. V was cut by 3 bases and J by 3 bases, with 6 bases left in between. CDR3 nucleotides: TGTGCCAGCTCACCTGACAGCTACGAGCAGTACTTC. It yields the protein CASSPDSYEQYF.

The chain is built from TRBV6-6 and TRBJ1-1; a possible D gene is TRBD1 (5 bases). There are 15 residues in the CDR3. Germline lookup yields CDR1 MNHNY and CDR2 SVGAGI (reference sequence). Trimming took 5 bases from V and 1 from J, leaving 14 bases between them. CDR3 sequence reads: CASSPTATANTEAFF. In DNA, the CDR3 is TGTGCCAGCAGTCCGACCGCGACAGCGAACACTGAAGCTTTCTTT.

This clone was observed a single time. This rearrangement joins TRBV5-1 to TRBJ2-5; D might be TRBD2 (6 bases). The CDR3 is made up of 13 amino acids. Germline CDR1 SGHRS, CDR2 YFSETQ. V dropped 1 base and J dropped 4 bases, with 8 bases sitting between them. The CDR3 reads CASSLMGGETQYF. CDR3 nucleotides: TGCGCCAGCAGCTTGATGGGGGGAGAGACCCAGTACTTC.

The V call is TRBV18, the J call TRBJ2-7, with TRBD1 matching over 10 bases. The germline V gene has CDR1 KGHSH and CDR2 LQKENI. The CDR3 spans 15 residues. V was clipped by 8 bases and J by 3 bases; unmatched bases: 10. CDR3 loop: CASALGQGGDYEQYF. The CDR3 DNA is TGTGCCAGCGCACTCGGACAGGGGGGGGACTACGAGCAGTACTTC.

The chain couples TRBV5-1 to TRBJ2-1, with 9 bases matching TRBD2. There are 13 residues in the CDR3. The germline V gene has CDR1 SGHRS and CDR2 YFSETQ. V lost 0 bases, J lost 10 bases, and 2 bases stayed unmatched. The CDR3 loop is CASSLETSGEQFF. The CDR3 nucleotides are TGCGCCAGCAGCTTGGAAACTAGCGGGGAGCAGTTCTTC.

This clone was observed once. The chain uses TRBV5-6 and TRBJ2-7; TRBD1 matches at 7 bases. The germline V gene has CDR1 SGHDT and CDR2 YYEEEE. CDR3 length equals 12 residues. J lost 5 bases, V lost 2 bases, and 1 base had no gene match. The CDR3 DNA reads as TGTGCCAGCAGCTTTACAGGGGACGAGCAGTACTTC. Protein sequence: CASSFTGDEQYF.

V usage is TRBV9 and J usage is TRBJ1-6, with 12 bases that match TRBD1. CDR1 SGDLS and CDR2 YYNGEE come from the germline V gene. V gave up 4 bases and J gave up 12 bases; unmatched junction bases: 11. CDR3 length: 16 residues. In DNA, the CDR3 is TGTGCCAGCAGCCCGAGCCGGGACAGGGGGCCTATACCCCTCCACTTT. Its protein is CASSPSRDRGPIPLHF.

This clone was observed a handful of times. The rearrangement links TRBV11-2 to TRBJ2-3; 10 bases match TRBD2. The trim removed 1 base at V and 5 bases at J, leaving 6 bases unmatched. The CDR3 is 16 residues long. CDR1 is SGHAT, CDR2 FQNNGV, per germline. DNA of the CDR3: TGTGCCAGCAGCTTAGGGCTAGCGGGAGTAATAGATACGCAGTATTTT. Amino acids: CASSLGLAGVIDTQYF.

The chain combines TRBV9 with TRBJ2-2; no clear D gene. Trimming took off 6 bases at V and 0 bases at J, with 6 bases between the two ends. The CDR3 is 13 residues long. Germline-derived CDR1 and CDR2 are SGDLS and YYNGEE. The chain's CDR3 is CASKATNTGELFF. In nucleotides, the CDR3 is TGTGCCAGCAAGGCCACGAACACCGGGGAGCTGTTTTTT.

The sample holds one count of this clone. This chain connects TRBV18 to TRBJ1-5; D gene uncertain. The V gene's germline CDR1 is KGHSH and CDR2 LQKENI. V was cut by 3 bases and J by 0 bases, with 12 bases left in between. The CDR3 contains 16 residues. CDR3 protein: CASSPSSWYSNQPQHF. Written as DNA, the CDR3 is TGTGCCAGCTCACCTTCCAGTTGGTATAGCAATCAGCCCCAGCATTTT.

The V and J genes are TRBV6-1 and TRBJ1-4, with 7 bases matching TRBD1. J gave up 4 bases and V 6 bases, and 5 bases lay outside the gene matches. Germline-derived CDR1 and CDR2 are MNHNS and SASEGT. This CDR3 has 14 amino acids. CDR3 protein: CASRTGTVNEKLFF. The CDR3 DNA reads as TGTGCCAGCAGGACCGGGACAGTTAATGAAAAACTGTTTTTT.

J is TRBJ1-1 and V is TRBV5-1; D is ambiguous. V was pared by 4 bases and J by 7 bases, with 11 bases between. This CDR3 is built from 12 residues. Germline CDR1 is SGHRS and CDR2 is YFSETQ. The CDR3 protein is CASSPGYGEAFF. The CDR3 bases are TGCGCCAGCAGCCCGGGGTACGGTGAAGCTTTCTTT.